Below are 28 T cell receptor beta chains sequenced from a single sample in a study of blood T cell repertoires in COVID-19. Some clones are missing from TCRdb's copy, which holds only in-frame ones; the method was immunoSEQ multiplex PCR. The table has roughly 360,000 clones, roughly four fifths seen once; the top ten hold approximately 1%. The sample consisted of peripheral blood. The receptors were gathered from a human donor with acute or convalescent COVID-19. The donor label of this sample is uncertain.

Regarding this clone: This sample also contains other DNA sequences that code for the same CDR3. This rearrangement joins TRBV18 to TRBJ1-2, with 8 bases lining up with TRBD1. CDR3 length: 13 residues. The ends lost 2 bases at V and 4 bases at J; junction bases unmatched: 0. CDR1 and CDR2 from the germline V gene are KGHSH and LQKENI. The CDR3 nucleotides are TGTGCCAGCTCACCAGACAGGGGCTATGGCTACACCTTC. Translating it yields CASSPDRGYGYTF.

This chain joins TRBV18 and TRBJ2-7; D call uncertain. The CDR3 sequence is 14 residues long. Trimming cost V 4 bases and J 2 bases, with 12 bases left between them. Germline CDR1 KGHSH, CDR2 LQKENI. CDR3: CASSLGNQAYEQYF. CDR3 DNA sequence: TGTGCCAGCTCACTGGGTAACCAGGCCTACGAGCAGTACTTC.

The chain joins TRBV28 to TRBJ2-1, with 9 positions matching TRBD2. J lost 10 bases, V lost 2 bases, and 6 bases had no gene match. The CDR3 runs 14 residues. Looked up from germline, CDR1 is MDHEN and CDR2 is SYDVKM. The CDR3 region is CASSLAGGPYEQFF. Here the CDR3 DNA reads TGTGCCAGCAGTTTAGCGGGAGGGCCGTACGAGCAGTTCTTC.

The CDR3 DNA reads TGTGCCAGCAGTGAAGCGCTAGTCTCGAGGGTGGAAAAACTGTTTTTT. This codes for CASSEALVSRVEKLFF. This chain uses TRBV6-1 with TRBJ1-4, with D uncertain. Germline V lookup: CDR1 MNHNS, CDR2 SASEGT. V was pared by 0 bases and J by 8 bases, with 16 bases between. The CDR3 runs to 16 residues.

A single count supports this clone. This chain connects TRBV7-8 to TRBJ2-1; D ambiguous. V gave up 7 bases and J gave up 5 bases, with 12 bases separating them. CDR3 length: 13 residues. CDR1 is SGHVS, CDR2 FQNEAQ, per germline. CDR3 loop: CASTSAEHNEQFF. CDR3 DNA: TGTGCCAGCACCTCCGCGGAACACAATGAGCAGTTCTTC.

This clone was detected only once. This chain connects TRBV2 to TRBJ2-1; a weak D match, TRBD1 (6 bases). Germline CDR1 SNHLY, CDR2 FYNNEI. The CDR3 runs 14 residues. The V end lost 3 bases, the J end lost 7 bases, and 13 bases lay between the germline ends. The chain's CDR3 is CASSDGGAKNEQFF. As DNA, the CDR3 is TGTGCCAGCAGTGATGGGGGCGCTAAGAATGAGCAGTTCTTC.

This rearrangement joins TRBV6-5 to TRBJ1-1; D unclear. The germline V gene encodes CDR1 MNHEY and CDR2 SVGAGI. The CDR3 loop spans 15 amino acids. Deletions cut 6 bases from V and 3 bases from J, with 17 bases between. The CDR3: CASRNGEGTYTEAFF. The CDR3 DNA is TGTGCCAGCAGGAACGGGGAGGGAACCTACACTGAAGCTTTCTTT.

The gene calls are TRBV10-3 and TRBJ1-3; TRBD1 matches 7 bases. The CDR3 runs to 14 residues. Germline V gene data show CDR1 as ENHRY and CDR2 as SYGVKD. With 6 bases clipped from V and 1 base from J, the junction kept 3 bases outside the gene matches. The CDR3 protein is CAIRRTGSGNTIYF. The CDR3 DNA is TGTGCCATCAGGAGGACAGGTTCTGGAAACACCATATATTTT.

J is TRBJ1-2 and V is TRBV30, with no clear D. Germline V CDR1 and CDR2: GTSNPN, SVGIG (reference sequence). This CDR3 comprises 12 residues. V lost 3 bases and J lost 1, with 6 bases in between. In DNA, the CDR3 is TGTGCCTGGAGCAGGATTAACTATGGCTACACCTTC. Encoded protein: CAWSRINYGYTF.

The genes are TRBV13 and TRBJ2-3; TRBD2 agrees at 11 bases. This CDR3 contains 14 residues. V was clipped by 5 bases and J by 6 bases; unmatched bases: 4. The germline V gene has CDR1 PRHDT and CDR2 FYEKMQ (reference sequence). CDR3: CASSGWTSGDTQYF. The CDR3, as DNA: TGTGCCAGCAGCGGGTGGACTAGCGGGGATACGCAGTATTTT.

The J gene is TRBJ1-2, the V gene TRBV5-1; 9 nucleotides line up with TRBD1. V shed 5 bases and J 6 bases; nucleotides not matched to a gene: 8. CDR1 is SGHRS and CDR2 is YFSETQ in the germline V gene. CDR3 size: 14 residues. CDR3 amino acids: CASSWDGTGNGYTF. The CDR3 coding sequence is TGCGCCAGCAGTTGGGACGGGACAGGGAATGGCTACACCTTC.

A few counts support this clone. The CDR3 nucleotides are TGTGCCATCAGTGAGGGGACAAAACGGGCTTTCTTT. The encoded protein is CAISEGTKRAFF. This chain connects TRBV10-3 to TRBJ1-1, with D perhaps matching TRBD1 (6 bases). The CDR3 runs 12 residues. Germline V gene data show CDR1 as ENHRY and CDR2 as SYGVKD. V was cut by 2 bases and J by 11 bases, with 12 bases left in between.

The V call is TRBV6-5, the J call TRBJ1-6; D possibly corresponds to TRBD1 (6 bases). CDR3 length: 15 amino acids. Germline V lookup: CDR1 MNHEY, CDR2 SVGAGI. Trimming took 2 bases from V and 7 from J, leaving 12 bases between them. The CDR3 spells CASSYVWQGNSPLHF. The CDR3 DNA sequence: TGTGCCAGCAGTTACGTGTGGCAGGGGAATTCACCCCTCCACTTT.

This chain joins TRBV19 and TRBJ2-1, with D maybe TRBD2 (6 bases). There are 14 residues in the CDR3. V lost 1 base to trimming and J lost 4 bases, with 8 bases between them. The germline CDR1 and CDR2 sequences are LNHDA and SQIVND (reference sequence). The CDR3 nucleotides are TGTGCCAGTAGTATAGGGACTATATACAATGAGCAGTTCTTC. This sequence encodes CASSIGTIYNEQFF.

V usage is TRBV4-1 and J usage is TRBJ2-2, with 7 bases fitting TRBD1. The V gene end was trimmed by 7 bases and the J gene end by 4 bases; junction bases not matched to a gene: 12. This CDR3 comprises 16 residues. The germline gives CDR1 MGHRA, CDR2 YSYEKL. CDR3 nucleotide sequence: TGCGCCAGCACTTACCAGGGACAGAGCCTCACCGGGGAGCTGTTTTTT. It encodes CASTYQGQSLTGELFF.

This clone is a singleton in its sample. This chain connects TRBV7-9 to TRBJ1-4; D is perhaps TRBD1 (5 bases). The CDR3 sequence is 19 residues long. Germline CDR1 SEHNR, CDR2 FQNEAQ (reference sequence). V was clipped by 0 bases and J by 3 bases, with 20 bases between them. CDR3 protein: CASSLALRTRSLSNEKLFF. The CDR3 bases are TGTGCCAGCAGCTTAGCGCTCCGGACACGCTCACTTTCTAATGAAAAACTGTTTTTT.

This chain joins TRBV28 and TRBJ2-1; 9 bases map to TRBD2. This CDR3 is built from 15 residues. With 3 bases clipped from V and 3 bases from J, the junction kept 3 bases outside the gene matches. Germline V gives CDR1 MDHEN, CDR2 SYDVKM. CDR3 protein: CASSFASGDYNEQFF. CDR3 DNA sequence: TGTGCCAGCAGTTTCGCTAGCGGGGACTACAATGAGCAGTTCTTC.

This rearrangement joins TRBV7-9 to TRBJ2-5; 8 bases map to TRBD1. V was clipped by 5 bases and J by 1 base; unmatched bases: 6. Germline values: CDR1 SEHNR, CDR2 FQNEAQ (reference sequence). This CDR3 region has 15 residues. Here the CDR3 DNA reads TGTGCCAGCAGCCAGGGACAGGTCCTCCAAGAGACCCAGTACTTC. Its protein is CASSQGQVLQETQYF.

CDR3 amino acids: CASSFGVTNEKLFF. The CDR3 bases are TGTGCCAGCAGTTTCGGGGTTACTAATGAAAAACTGTTTTTT. The chain joins TRBV28 to TRBJ1-4; D remains ambiguous. V was shortened by 3 bases and J by 2 bases, with 7 bases between the two germline ends. Germline CDR1 reads MDHEN; CDR2 reads SYDVKM. The CDR3 has 14 amino acids.

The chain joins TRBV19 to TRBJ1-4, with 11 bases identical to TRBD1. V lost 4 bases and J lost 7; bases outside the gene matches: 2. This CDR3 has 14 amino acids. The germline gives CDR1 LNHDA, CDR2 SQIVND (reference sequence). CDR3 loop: CASSKDRGREKLFF. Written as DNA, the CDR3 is TGTGCCAGTAGTAAGGACAGGGGGCGTGAAAAACTGTTTTTT.

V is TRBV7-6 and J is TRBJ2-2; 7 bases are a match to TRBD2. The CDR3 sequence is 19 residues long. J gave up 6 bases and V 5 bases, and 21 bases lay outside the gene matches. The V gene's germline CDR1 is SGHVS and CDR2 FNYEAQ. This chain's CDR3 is CASSLSGRGGNPSPGELFF. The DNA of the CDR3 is TGTGCCAGCAGCCTTAGCGGTCGGGGAGGGAACCCAAGTCCCGGGGAGCTGTTTTTT.

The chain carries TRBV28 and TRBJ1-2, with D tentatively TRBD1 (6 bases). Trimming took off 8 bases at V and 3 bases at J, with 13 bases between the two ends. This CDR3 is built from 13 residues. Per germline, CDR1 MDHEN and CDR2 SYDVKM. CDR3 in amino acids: CASQRGNDYGYTF. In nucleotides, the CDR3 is TGTGCCAGCCAGAGGGGGAACGACTATGGCTACACCTTC.

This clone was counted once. The CDR3 coding sequence is TGTGCCAGCAGCCACGTCCAGGGTAACACTGAAGCTTTCTTT. Translated, it gives CASSHVQGNTEAFF. The chain couples TRBV5-8 to TRBJ1-1, with a weak D call TRBD1 (5 bases). The V gene's germline CDR1 is SGHTS and CDR2 YDEGEE. This CDR3 region has 14 residues. Trimming removed 4 bases at V and 2 bases at J, with 12 bases between.

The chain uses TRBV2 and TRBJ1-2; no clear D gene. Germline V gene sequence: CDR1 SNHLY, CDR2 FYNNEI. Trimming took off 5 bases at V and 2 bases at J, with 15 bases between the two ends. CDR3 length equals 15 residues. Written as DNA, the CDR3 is TGTGCCAGCAGTCCCAGACCCGGGATGAACTATGGCTACACCTTC. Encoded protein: CASSPRPGMNYGYTF.

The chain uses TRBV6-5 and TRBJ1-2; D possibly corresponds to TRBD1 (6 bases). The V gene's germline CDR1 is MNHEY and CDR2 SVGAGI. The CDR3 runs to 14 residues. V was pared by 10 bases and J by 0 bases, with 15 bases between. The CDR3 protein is CAINRALANYGYTF. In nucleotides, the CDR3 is TGTGCCATTAACAGGGCCCTCGCTAACTATGGCTACACCTTC.

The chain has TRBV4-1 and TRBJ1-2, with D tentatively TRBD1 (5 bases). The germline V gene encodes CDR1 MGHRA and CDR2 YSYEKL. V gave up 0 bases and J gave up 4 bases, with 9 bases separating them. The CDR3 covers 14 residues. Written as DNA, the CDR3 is TGCGCCAGCAGCCAAGATATGGGGGGCTATGGCTACACCTTC. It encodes CASSQDMGGYGYTF.

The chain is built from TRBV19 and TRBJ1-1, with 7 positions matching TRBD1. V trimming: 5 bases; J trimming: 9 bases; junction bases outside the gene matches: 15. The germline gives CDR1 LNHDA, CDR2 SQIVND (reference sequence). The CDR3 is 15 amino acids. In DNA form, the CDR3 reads TGTGCCAGTAGTCCGGTAGGGGGGACAGTCATACAAGCTTTCTTT. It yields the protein CASSPVGGTVIQAFF.

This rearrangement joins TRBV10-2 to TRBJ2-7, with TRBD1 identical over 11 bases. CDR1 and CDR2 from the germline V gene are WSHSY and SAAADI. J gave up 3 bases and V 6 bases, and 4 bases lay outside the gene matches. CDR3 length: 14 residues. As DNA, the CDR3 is TGCGCCAGCAGCGTCGGGACAGGGGGCTACGAGCAGTACTTC. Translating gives CASSVGTGGYEQYF.